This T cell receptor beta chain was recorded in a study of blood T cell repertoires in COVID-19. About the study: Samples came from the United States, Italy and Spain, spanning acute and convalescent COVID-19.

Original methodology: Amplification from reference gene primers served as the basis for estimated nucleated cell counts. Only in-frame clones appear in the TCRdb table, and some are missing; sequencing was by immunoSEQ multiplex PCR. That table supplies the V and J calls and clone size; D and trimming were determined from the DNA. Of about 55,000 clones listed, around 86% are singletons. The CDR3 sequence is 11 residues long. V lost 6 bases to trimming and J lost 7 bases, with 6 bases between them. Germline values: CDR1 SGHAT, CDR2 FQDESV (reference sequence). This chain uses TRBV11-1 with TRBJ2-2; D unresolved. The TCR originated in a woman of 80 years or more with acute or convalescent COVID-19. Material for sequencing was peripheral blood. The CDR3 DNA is TGTGCCAGCAGTGCGGTCGGGGAGCTGTTTTTT. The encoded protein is CASSAVGELFF. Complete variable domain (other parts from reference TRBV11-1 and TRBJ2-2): EAEVAQSPRYKITEKSQAVAFWCDPISGHATLYWYRQILGQGPELLVQFQDESVVDDSQLPKDRFSAERLKGVDSTLKIQPAELGDSAMYLCASSAVGELFFGEGSRLTVL.